These 24 T cell receptor beta chains share one sample of origin, sequenced in a study of shared clonotypes between healthy human individuals. Assay used: immunoSEQ multiplex PCR; TCRdb lists only in-frame clones, some missing. Here the sample spans about 490,000 clones, roughly four fifths being singletons. Source material: PBMCs. These receptors all come from a woman aged 40 to 49 in good health. Some clones in this sample may be carry-over from other donors' samples.

This chain links TRBV19 with TRBJ2-1; TRBD2 is a possible D gene (6 bases). Trimming removed 6 bases from V and 5 bases from J, with 17 bases in between. The CDR3 is 15 residues long. The germline CDR1 and CDR2 sequences are LNHDA and SQIVND (reference sequence). The CDR3 coding sequence is TGTGCCAGTAGCATGTCCCGGGAGACCCACAATGAGCAGTTCTTC. This codes for CASSMSRETHNEQFF.

This chain uses TRBV29-1 with TRBJ2-2; TRBD1 matches 8 bases. V trimming: 6 bases; J trimming: 3 bases; junction bases outside the gene matches: 6. The CDR3 spans 14 residues. Germline CDR1 is SQVTM and CDR2 is ANQGSEA. The CDR3: CSVRGRTDTGELFF. Here the CDR3 DNA reads TGCAGCGTCAGGGGGCGAACTGACACCGGGGAGCTGTTTTTT.

In this sample, this clone turned up once. The V gene is TRBV7-9, the J gene TRBJ2-1, with no clear D. The CDR3 sequence is 16 residues long. Trimming took 1 base from V and 0 from J, leaving 10 bases between them. Germline CDR1 SEHNR, CDR2 FQNEAQ (reference sequence). This CDR3 is CASSLEITSSYNEQFF. The CDR3 DNA reads as TGTGCCAGCAGCTTAGAAATCACCAGCTCCTACAATGAGCAGTTCTTC.

This chain links TRBV29-1 with TRBJ2-1; 11 nucleotides align to TRBD2. V dropped 6 bases and J dropped 1; count of bases not matched to a gene: 17. The CDR3 covers 19 residues. In germline, CDR1 is SQVTM, CDR2 ANQGSEA. The CDR3 bases are TGCAGCGTAACCCTAGCGGGAGGTGGTGGGGGAAGGTCCTACAATGAGCAGTTCTTC. This sequence encodes CSVTLAGGGGGRSYNEQFF.

This chain links TRBV29-1 with TRBJ2-3; D is unresolved. The V end lost 3 bases, the J end lost 3 bases, and 16 bases lay between the germline ends. Germline loops: CDR1 SQVTM, CDR2 ANQGSEA. This CDR3 is built from 15 residues. This CDR3 reads CSVDIRDQGTDTQYF. The CDR3 nucleotides read TGCAGCGTTGATATAAGGGATCAAGGGACAGATACGCAGTATTTT.

The chain carries TRBV2 and TRBJ2-1, with D hard to call. The germline V and J ends were trimmed by 4 bases and 5 bases, with 12 bases remaining between them. The CDR3 spans 14 residues. CDR1 SNHLY and CDR2 FYNNEI come from the germline V gene. The CDR3 DNA is TGTGCCAGCAGTGGATGGGGATCTAACAATGAGCAGTTCTTC. Translated, it gives CASSGWGSNNEQFF.

This chain links TRBV27 with TRBJ2-3; D is possibly TRBD1 (5 bases). The germline V gene has CDR1 MNHEY and CDR2 SMNVEV (reference sequence). Trimming removed 3 bases at V and 4 bases at J, with 11 bases between. This CDR3 spans 14 amino acids. The CDR3 loop reads CASSFQGWADTQYF. CDR3 in DNA: TGTGCCAGCAGTTTTCAGGGTTGGGCAGATACGCAGTATTTT.

J is TRBJ1-4 and V is TRBV27; the match to TRBD1 covers 8 bases. This CDR3 is built from 15 residues. Germline lookup yields CDR1 MNHEY and CDR2 SMNVEV (reference sequence). The J segment lost 3 bases and the V segment lost 6 bases, leaving 6 bases of the junction unmatched. The CDR3 DNA reads as TGTGCCAGCAGCCCTCAGGGACAGGCTAATGAAAAACTGTTTTTT. It yields the protein CASSPQGQANEKLFF.

The J gene is TRBJ2-3, the V gene TRBV25-1; D gene uncertain. V was shortened by 3 bases and J by 0 bases, with 10 bases between the two germline ends. CDR1 and CDR2 (germline): MGHDK, SYGVNS. The CDR3 is 15 residues long. The CDR3 reads CASSEGSYSTDTQYF. CDR3 sequence (DNA): TGTGCCAGCAGTGAGGGTAGTTATAGCACAGATACGCAGTATTTT.

This rearrangement joins TRBV27 to TRBJ1-4; TRBD1 agrees at 7 bases. The trim removed 2 bases at V and 11 bases at J, leaving 5 bases unmatched. The length of the CDR3 is 13 residues. Per germline, CDR1 MNHEY and CDR2 SMNVEV (reference sequence). The CDR3 DNA reads as TGTGCCAGCAGTTTAACGACAGGGATTAAACTGTTTTTT. This codes for CASSLTTGIKLFF.

The J gene is TRBJ2-1, the V gene TRBV27, with TRBD1 as a possible D gene (8 bases). Trimming pared 7 bases from V and 7 bases from J, leaving 11 bases between. The length of the CDR3 is 12 residues. Germline-derived CDR1 and CDR2 are MNHEY and SMNVEV (reference sequence). The CDR3 nucleotides are TGTGCCAGCAAACAGGGGGGGAATGAGCAGTTCTTC. Encoded protein: CASKQGGNEQFF.

The chain is built from TRBV7-9 and TRBJ2-7; D possibly corresponds to TRBD2 (6 bases). The CDR3 spans 10 residues. Per the germline V gene, CDR1 is SEHNR and CDR2 is FQNEAQ (reference sequence). Trimming removed 11 bases at V and 5 bases at J, with 10 bases between. The DNA for the CDR3 is TGTGCCGCTGGGGAGGACGAGCAGTACTTC. Translation gives CAAGEDEQYF.

This chain connects TRBV7-3 to TRBJ2-3, with a tentative D call TRBD1 (6 bases). Germline V gene sequence: CDR1 SGHTA, CDR2 FQGTGA. V dropped 2 bases and J dropped 1 base, with 10 bases sitting between them. This CDR3 is built from 15 residues. The CDR3 DNA reads TGTGCCAGCAGCTTAGGGGGCAGGGGCACAGATACGCAGTATTTT. This gives the protein CASSLGGRGTDTQYF.

The J gene is TRBJ2-7, the V gene TRBV27; no reliable D call. V dropped 10 bases and J dropped 5 bases, with 21 bases sitting between them. The CDR3 length is 14 residues. Germline loops: CDR1 MNHEY, CDR2 SMNVEV (reference sequence). The CDR3 DNA reads TGTGCCACCAGGTACGGGCCGGGTCGAGACGAGCAGTACTTC. This sequence encodes CATRYGPGRDEQYF.

As regards this clone: A much larger clone lies a single base off, so this may be a read error. The rearrangement links TRBV30 to TRBJ1-5; D unresolved. Trimming shortened V by 5 bases and J by 0 bases, and 14 bases separated the two germline ends. Looked up from germline, CDR1 is GTSNPN and CDR2 is SVGIG (reference sequence). CDR3 length: 15 amino acids. CDR3 sequence reads: CAWSSRPDSNQPQHF. As DNA, the CDR3 is TGTGCCTGGTCTTCTAGGCCGGATAGCAATCAGCCCCAGCATTTT.

The V call is TRBV7-3, the J call TRBJ2-2; D is undetermined. Trimming stripped 0 bases from V and 1 base from J, with 9 bases between. The germline V gene encodes CDR1 SGHTA and CDR2 FQGTGA. The CDR3 is made up of 16 amino acids. For the CDR3, the DNA is TGTGCCAGCAGCTTAACTTCAGGTTGGAACACCGGGGAGCTGTTTTTT. This encodes CASSLTSGWNTGELFF.

The chain carries TRBV5-1 and TRBJ2-4; perhaps TRBD2 as D (5 bases). Between the trimmed V and J ends, which lost 4 bases and 0 bases, there was a span of 17 bases. CDR1 is SGHRS, CDR2 YFSETQ, per germline. The CDR3 has 17 amino acids. CDR3 nucleotides: TGCGCCAGCAGCCAGTCCCCTCAAGGACTAGCCAAAAACATTCAGTACTTC. It translates to CASSQSPQGLAKNIQYF.

The genes are TRBV5-1 and TRBJ1-3, with D unresolved. V shed 0 bases and J shed 1 base, with 8 bases lying between them. This CDR3 region has 15 residues. Germline CDR1 SGHRS, CDR2 YFSETQ. The CDR3 DNA reads as TGCGCCAGCAGCTTGGACGGAAAGTCTGGAAACACCATATATTTT. This gives the protein CASSLDGKSGNTIYF.

The chain combines TRBV2 with TRBJ2-7; D is possibly TRBD1 (6 bases). V gave up 11 bases and J gave up 0 bases, with 14 bases separating them. Germline V gene data show CDR1 as SNHLY and CDR2 as FYNNEI. This CDR3 has 13 residues. The chain's CDR3 is CAGRQASSYEQYF. Here the CDR3 DNA reads TGTGCCGGCCGACAGGCGAGCTCCTACGAGCAGTACTTC.

The V gene is TRBV6-5, the J gene TRBJ2-2; either TRBD1 or TRBD2 may fit D (5 bases each). The V gene's germline CDR1 is MNHEY and CDR2 SVGAGI. This CDR3 contains 13 residues. V was trimmed by 10 bases and J by 5 bases, leaving 14 bases between them. CDR3 protein: CATLLGETGELFF. The DNA of the CDR3 is TGTGCCACCCTACTGGGGGAAACCGGGGAGCTGTTTTTT.

V is TRBV27 and J is TRBJ2-3; 10 nucleotides match TRBD2. CDR1 and CDR2 (germline): MNHEY, SMNVEV (reference sequence). The J segment lost 9 bases and the V segment lost 5 bases, leaving 8 bases of the junction unmatched. The CDR3 is 14 amino acids. CDR3 DNA sequence: TGTGCCAGCAGTCAAGCGGGAGGGCCGCGAACGCAGTATTTT. Residues: CASSQAGGPRTQYF.

The V and J genes are TRBV10-3 and TRBJ1-1; D remains unclear. V was pared by 3 bases and J by 1 base, with 6 bases between. Looked up from germline, CDR1 is ENHRY and CDR2 is SYGVKD. The CDR3 has 13 residues. CDR3 sequence: CAISDNKNTEAFF. As DNA, the CDR3 is TGTGCCATCAGTGATAATAAGAACACTGAAGCTTTCTTT.

The CDR3 nucleotides read TGTGCCAGCAGCTTGACATCGGGGGAAGAGACCCAGTACTTC. Translating gives CASSLTSGEETQYF. The genes are TRBV7-9 and TRBJ2-5; weak D call: TRBD2 (6 bases). Germline V gene sequence: CDR1 SEHNR, CDR2 FQNEAQ (reference sequence). V lost 3 bases and J lost 3, with 11 bases in between. CDR3 length equals 14 residues.

DNA for the CDR3: TGTGCCAGCAGCTCATATGACAGGACTGAAGCTTTCTTT. Encoded protein: CASSSYDRTEAFF. The chain couples TRBV7-2 to TRBJ1-1; a weak D match, TRBD1 (6 bases). V lost 4 bases and J lost 5, with 11 bases in between. The CDR3 spans 13 residues. Per germline, CDR1 SGHTA and CDR2 FQGNSA.